The source of this T cell receptor (beta chain) is a study of PD-L1 blockade in urothelial cancer. Study in general: Blood samples had a median of approximately 140,000 T cells, 83,000 or so unique TCRs, and clonality 0.07 to 0.08.

Repertoires were generated with immunoSEQ multiplex PCR, while TCRdb's copy carries only in-frame clones and drops some. This sample has fewer than 85,000 clones, with almost 90% found just once. Study outcomes and limitations: A below-median TCR clonality in blood before treatment predicted better survival.

Time point described: peripheral blood 6 weeks after treatment start. For each patient, 1 to 8 samples were obtained, pretreatment and on-treatment. Germline V CDR1 and CDR2: SNHLY, FYNNEI. V was shortened by 1 base and J by 6 bases, with 9 bases between the two germline ends. The CDR3 covers 13 residues. With regard to this clone: Its target is unknown.

The sequencing used PBMCs, collected around atezolizumab (anti-PD-L1) treatment. The sequence came from a man aged 60 to 69 with urothelial cancer. This chain uses TRBV2 with TRBJ1-2; D not resolved. CDR3 in amino acids: CASSEGRTNGYTF. The CDR3 DNA reads as TGTGCCAGCAGTGAAGGTAGAACCAATGGCTACACCTTC.